The rows below give T cell receptor beta chains drawn from one sample of a study of cytomegalovirus exposure and HLA in healthy donors. The table came from immunoSEQ multiplex PCR; TCRdb's copy has only in-frame clones and leaves some out. The sample lists about 120,000 clones; roughly 80% were seen once. The specimen sequenced was PBMCs. The origin of the receptors is a man between 60 and 75 years old in good health and CMV-seropositive. Both conserved end residues are part of each CDR3. The D gene is left open where the match is weak. Rows may omit the clone size; those that give it use once, few, many or a size class.

v_call: TRBV27; d_call: -; clone_size: -; j_call: TRBJ2-2; cdr3_aa: CASSLILFENTGELFF; cdr3_nt: TGTGCCAGCAGTTTAATACTTTTCGAGAACACCGGGGAGCTGTTTTTT
v_call: TRBV9; d_call: -; clone_size: -; j_call: TRBJ1-1; cdr3_aa: CASSVGPLFNTEAFF; cdr3_nt: TGTGCCAGCAGCGTAGGTCCGTTGTTCAACACTGAAGCTTTCTTT
v_call: TRBV7-6; d_call: TRBD2; clone_size: -; j_call: TRBJ2-7; cdr3_aa: CASSLTRGGYEQYF; cdr3_nt: TGTGCCAGCAGCTTAACCCGGGGAGGGTACGAGCAGTACTTC
v_call: TRBV11-3; d_call: -; clone_size: -; j_call: TRBJ2-1; cdr3_aa: CASSLGGSSYNEQFF; cdr3_nt: TGTGCCAGCAGCTTAGGAGGGAGCTCCTACAATGAGCAGTTCTTC
v_call: TRBV28; d_call: TRBD1; clone_size: -; j_call: TRBJ1-2; cdr3_aa: CASSFADRVYYGYTF; cdr3_nt: TGTGCCAGCAGTTTTGCGGACAGGGTCTACTATGGCTACACCTTC
v_call: TRBV30; d_call: -; clone_size: -; j_call: TRBJ1-5; cdr3_aa: CAWSVRSDQPQHF; cdr3_nt: TGTGCCTGGAGTGTACGGTCGGATCAGCCCCAGCATTTT
v_call: TRBV10-3; d_call: -; clone_size: few; j_call: TRBJ1-2; cdr3_aa: CAISESGGYTF; cdr3_nt: TGTGCCATCAGTGAGTCCGGTGGCTACACCTTC
v_call: TRBV27; d_call: TRBD1; clone_size: -; j_call: TRBJ1-1; cdr3_aa: CATIQTGMNTEAFF; cdr3_nt: TGTGCCACCATACAGACAGGGATGAACACTGAAGCTTTCTTT
v_call: TRBV5-6; d_call: TRBD1; clone_size: -; j_call: TRBJ1-1; cdr3_aa: CASSVQGPLLNTEAFF; cdr3_nt: TGTGCCAGCAGCGTACAGGGGCCCCTTCTGAACACTGAAGCTTTCTTT
v_call: TRBV5-4; d_call: -; clone_size: -; j_call: TRBJ2-7; cdr3_aa: CASQIWGEYEQYF; cdr3_nt: TGTGCCAGCCAAATCTGGGGCGAGTACGAGCAGTACTTC
v_call: TRBV7-9; d_call: TRBD2; clone_size: -; j_call: TRBJ2-1; cdr3_aa: CASSPLAGGGMLNEQFF; cdr3_nt: TGTGCCAGCAGCCCACTAGCGGGGGGGGGAATGCTGAATGAGCAGTTCTTC
v_call: TRBV30; d_call: TRBD1; clone_size: few; j_call: TRBJ1-4; cdr3_aa: CAWSRQGINEKLFF; cdr3_nt: TGTGCCTGGAGCAGACAGGGCATTAATGAAAAACTGTTTTTT
v_call: TRBV11-2; d_call: -; clone_size: once; j_call: TRBJ1-1; cdr3_aa: CASSSLGQQEAFF; cdr3_nt: TGTGCCAGCAGCTCCCTAGGACAGCAGGAAGCTTTCTTT
v_call: TRBV5-1; d_call: -; clone_size: -; j_call: TRBJ2-7; cdr3_aa: CASTPDWPSSYEQYF; cdr3_nt: TGCGCCAGCACTCCAGACTGGCCAAGCTCCTACGAGCAGTACTTC
v_call: TRBV7-8; d_call: -; clone_size: -; j_call: TRBJ1-3; cdr3_aa: CASTKQRAATGSGNTIYF; cdr3_nt: TGTGCCAGCACCAAACAACGCGCCGCGACAGGCTCTGGAAACACCATATATTTT
v_call: TRBV30; d_call: -; clone_size: -; j_call: TRBJ1-2; cdr3_aa: CAWSPRTGNGYTF; cdr3_nt: TGTGCCTGGAGTCCCCGGACCGGGAATGGCTACACCTTC
v_call: TRBV2; d_call: TRBD2; clone_size: -; j_call: TRBJ2-3; cdr3_aa: CASRRISGIADTQYF; cdr3_nt: TGTGCCAGCAGGAGGATCAGCGGGATAGCAGATACGCAGTATTTT
v_call: TRBV5-1; d_call: -; clone_size: once; j_call: TRBJ2-3; cdr3_aa: CASSFTTDTQYF; cdr3_nt: TGCGCCAGCAGCTTCACAACAGATACGCAGTATTTT
v_call: TRBV19; d_call: -; clone_size: -; j_call: TRBJ2-7; cdr3_aa: CASSIGGADSYEQYF; cdr3_nt: TGTGCCAGTAGTATTGGGGGGGCGGATTCCTACGAGCAGTACTTC
v_call: TRBV9; d_call: -; clone_size: -; j_call: TRBJ2-1; cdr3_aa: CASSVERGFNEQFF; cdr3_nt: TGTGCCAGCAGCGTAGAAAGAGGGTTCAATGAGCAGTTCTTC
v_call: TRBV10-1; d_call: TRBD1; clone_size: -; j_call: TRBJ2-7; cdr3_aa: CASSGTGTGGTEQYF; cdr3_nt: TGCGCCAGCAGCGGTACCGGGACAGGGGGCACCGAGCAGTACTTC
v_call: TRBV6-5; d_call: -; clone_size: -; j_call: TRBJ1-2; cdr3_aa: CASSYRLDRNYGYTF; cdr3_nt: TGTGCCAGCAGTTACCGCCTAGACAGGAACTATGGCTACACCTTC
v_call: TRBV27; d_call: -; clone_size: -; j_call: TRBJ1-2; cdr3_aa: CASSFRGNYGYTF; cdr3_nt: TGTGCCAGCAGTTTTAGGGGAAACTATGGCTACACCTTC
v_call: TRBV5-1; d_call: TRBD1; clone_size: -; j_call: TRBJ1-3; cdr3_aa: CASSTGDPGNTIYF; cdr3_nt: TGCGCCAGCAGTACAGGGGACCCTGGAAACACCATATATTTT
v_call: TRBV7-8; d_call: TRBD1; clone_size: -; j_call: TRBJ1-5; cdr3_aa: CASSLARTGPPGQPQHF; cdr3_nt: TGTGCCAGCAGCTTAGCGAGGACAGGACCCCCTGGACAGCCCCAGCATTTT
v_call: TRBV5-1; d_call: TRBD1; clone_size: many; j_call: TRBJ1-1; cdr3_aa: CASSVLRQGGNTEAFF; cdr3_nt: TGCGCCAGCAGCGTGTTGCGACAGGGGGGGAACACTGAAGCTTTCTTT
v_call: TRBV5-4; d_call: TRBD1; clone_size: once; j_call: TRBJ1-1; cdr3_aa: CASSSRGPKNTEAFF; cdr3_nt: TGTGCCAGCAGCTCCAGGGGGCCGAAGAACACTGAAGCTTTCTTT
v_call: TRBV5-8; d_call: -; clone_size: -; j_call: TRBJ2-7; cdr3_aa: CASSQDPRRGSSGEQYF; cdr3_nt: TGTGCCAGCAGCCAAGATCCACGCCGGGGGAGCTCTGGCGAGCAGTACTTC
v_call: TRBV5-1; d_call: TRBD1; clone_size: -; j_call: TRBJ1-2; cdr3_aa: CASSLGDSINYGYTF; cdr3_nt: TGCGCCAGCAGCTTGGGGGACAGCATTAACTATGGCTACACCTTC
v_call: TRBV14; d_call: -; clone_size: -; j_call: TRBJ1-1; cdr3_aa: CASSLQKNTEAFF; cdr3_nt: TGTGCCAGCAGCCTACAGAAGAACACTGAAGCTTTCTTT
v_call: TRBV5-4; d_call: TRBD2; clone_size: -; j_call: TRBJ2-1; cdr3_aa: CASSATSGKYEQFF; cdr3_nt: TGTGCCAGCAGCGCAACTAGCGGGAAGTATGAGCAGTTCTTC
v_call: TRBV6-5; d_call: -; clone_size: -; j_call: TRBJ2-7; cdr3_aa: CASSTPPNEQYF; cdr3_nt: TGTGCCAGCAGTACGCCCCCTAACGAGCAGTACTTC
v_call: TRBV29-1; d_call: -; clone_size: -; j_call: TRBJ1-5; cdr3_aa: CSVSTGLVNQPQHF; cdr3_nt: TGCAGCGTTTCGACGGGTCTCGTCAATCAGCCCCAGCATTTT
v_call: TRBV5-4; d_call: TRBD1; clone_size: -; j_call: TRBJ1-4; cdr3_aa: CASSTQPETGRGKLFF; cdr3_nt: TGTGCCAGCAGCACACAGCCGGAGACAGGGAGAGGAAAACTGTTTTTT
v_call: TRBV9; d_call: -; clone_size: -; j_call: TRBJ1-2; cdr3_aa: CASSSLQGGYGYTF; cdr3_nt: TGTGCCAGCAGCAGCCTACAGGGTGGCTATGGCTACACCTTC
v_call: TRBV29-1; d_call: TRBD1; clone_size: -; j_call: TRBJ1-5; cdr3_aa: CSVVQGPDQPQHF; cdr3_nt: TGCAGCGTTGTACAGGGGCCGGATCAGCCCCAGCATTTT
v_call: TRBV5-4; d_call: -; clone_size: -; j_call: TRBJ1-6; cdr3_aa: CASSRELVTSSPLHF; cdr3_nt: TGTGCCAGCAGCCGGGAACTGGTGACGAGTTCACCCCTCCACTTT
v_call: TRBV5-1; d_call: -; clone_size: -; j_call: TRBJ1-5; cdr3_aa: CASSWGLGVDQPQHF; cdr3_nt: TGCGCCAGCAGCTGGGGACTTGGGGTCGATCAGCCCCAGCATTTT
v_call: TRBV5-1; d_call: -; clone_size: -; j_call: TRBJ2-7; cdr3_aa: CASSLVEELPYEQYF; cdr3_nt: TGCGCCAGCAGCTTGGTGGAGGAATTACCTTACGAGCAGTACTTC
v_call: TRBV6-5; d_call: -; clone_size: -; j_call: TRBJ1-1; cdr3_aa: CASSAPREGDTEAFF; cdr3_nt: TGTGCCAGCAGCGCTCCCAGGGAGGGTGACACTGAAGCTTTCTTT
v_call: TRBV11-2; d_call: -; clone_size: -; j_call: TRBJ2-4; cdr3_aa: CASSLDPGINIQYF; cdr3_nt: TGTGCCAGCAGCTTAGATCCAGGGATAAACATTCAGTACTTC
v_call: TRBV5-4; d_call: -; clone_size: -; j_call: TRBJ2-1; cdr3_aa: CASTSVGGQFF; cdr3_nt: TGTGCCAGCACGTCAGTCGGGGGGCAGTTCTTC
v_call: TRBV7-2; d_call: -; clone_size: once; j_call: TRBJ2-7; cdr3_aa: CATSRRIPSYEQYF; cdr3_nt: TGTGCCACCTCTCGCAGGATACCCTCCTACGAGCAGTACTTC
v_call: TRBV18; d_call: -; clone_size: -; j_call: TRBJ1-5; cdr3_aa: CASSNLDSLIQPQHF; cdr3_nt: TGTGCCAGCTCAAACCTGGACAGTCTAATTCAGCCCCAGCATTTT
v_call: TRBV19; d_call: TRBD2; clone_size: -; j_call: TRBJ2-3; cdr3_aa: CASRGSVLAGVSDTQYF; cdr3_nt: TGTGCCAGTAGGGGATCCGTACTAGCGGGAGTCTCAGATACGCAGTATTTT
v_call: TRBV7-8; d_call: -; clone_size: -; j_call: TRBJ2-1; cdr3_aa: CASSLERLVPYNEQFF; cdr3_nt: TGTGCCAGCAGCTTAGAGAGACTAGTCCCCTACAATGAGCAGTTCTTC
v_call: TRBV30; d_call: -; clone_size: -; j_call: TRBJ2-3; cdr3_aa: CAWKTQLAQGADTQYF; cdr3_nt: TGTGCCTGGAAGACCCAACTAGCCCAAGGGGCAGATACGCAGTATTTT